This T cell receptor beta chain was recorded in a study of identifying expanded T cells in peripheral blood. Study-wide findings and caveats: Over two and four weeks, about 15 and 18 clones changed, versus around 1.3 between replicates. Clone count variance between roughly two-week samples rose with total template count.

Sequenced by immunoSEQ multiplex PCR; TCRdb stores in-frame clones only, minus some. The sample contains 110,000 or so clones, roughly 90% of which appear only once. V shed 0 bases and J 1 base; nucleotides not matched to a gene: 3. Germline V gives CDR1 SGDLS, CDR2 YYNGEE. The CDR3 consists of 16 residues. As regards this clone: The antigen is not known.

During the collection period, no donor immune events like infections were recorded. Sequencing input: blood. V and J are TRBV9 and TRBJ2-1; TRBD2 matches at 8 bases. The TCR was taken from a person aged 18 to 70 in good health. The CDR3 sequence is CASSVAGGRSYNEQFF. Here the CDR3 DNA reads TGTGCCAGCAGCGTAGCGGGGGGGCGATCCTACAATGAGCAGTTCTTC.